This TCR beta chain was observed in a study of T cell changes during pregnancy in multiple sclerosis. The assay was immunoSEQ multiplex PCR, and TCRdb's table has in-frame clones only and misses some. The table has around 50,000 clones, about 90% seen once; the top ten hold about 0.64%. Sequences were derived from CD4+ T cells from peripheral blood mononuclear cells, sampled after pregnancy. The origin of this receptor is a female donor with multiple sclerosis, enrolled in a pregnancy study.

CDR3 in DNA: TGCAGCGCCCGGGACAGGCGATCCTACGAGCAGTACTTC. This translates into CSARDRRSYEQYF. This chain connects TRBV29-1 to TRBJ2-7; 8 positions match TRBD1. Germline V gene data show CDR1 as SQVTM and CDR2 as ANQGSEA. The CDR3 is made up of 13 amino acids. The V segment lost 7 bases and the J segment 1 base; nucleotides outside the gene matches: 6.